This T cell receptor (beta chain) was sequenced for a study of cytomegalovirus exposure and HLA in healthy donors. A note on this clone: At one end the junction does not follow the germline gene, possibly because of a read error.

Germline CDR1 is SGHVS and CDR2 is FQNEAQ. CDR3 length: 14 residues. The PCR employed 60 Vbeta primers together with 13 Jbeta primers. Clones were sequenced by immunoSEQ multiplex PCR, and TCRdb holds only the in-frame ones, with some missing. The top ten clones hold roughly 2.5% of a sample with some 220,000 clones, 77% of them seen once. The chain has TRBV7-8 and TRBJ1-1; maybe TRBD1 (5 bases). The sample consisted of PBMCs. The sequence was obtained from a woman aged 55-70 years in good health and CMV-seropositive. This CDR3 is CASSSGVMNTKAFF. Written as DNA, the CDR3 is TGTGCCAGCAGCTCGGGGGTCATGAACACTAAAGCTTTCTTT. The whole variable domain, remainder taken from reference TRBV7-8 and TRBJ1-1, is GAGVSQSPRYKVAKRGQDVALRCDPISGHVSLFWYQQALGQGPEFLTYFQNEAQLDKSGLPSDRFFAERPEGSVSTLKIQRTQQEDSAVYLCASSSGVMNTKAFFGQGTRLTVV.